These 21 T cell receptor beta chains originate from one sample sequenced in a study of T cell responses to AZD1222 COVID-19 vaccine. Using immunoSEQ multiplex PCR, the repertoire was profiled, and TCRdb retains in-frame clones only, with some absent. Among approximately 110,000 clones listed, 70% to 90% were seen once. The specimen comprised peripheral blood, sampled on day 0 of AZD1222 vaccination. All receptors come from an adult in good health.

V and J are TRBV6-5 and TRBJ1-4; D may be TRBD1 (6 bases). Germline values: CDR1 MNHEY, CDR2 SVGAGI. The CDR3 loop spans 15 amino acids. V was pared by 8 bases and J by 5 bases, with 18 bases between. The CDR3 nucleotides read TGTGCCAGCCTCCGACTCGGGGGCTCAAATGAAAAACTGTTTTTT. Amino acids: CASLRLGGSNEKLFF.

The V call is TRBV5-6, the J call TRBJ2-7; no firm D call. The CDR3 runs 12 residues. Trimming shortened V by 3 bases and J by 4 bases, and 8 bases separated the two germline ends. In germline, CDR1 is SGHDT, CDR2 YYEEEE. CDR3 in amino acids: CASSSSPYEQYF. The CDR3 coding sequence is TGTGCCAGCAGCTCTTCACCGTACGAGCAGTACTTC.

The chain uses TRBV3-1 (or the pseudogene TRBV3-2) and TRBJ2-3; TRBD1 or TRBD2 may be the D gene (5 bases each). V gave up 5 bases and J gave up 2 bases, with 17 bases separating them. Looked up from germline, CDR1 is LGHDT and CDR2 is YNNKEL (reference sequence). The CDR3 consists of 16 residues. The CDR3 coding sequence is TGTGCCAGCAGCGCACCGGGACGCGGACCCACAGATACGCAGTATTTT. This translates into CASSAPGRGPTDTQYF.

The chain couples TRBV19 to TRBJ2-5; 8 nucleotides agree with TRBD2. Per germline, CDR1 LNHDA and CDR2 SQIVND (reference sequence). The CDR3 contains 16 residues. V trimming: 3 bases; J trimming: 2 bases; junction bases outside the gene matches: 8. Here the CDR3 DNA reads TGTGCCAGTAGTATGGGAAGTAGCGGGGCTCAAGAGACCCAGTACTTC. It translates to CASSMGSSGAQETQYF.

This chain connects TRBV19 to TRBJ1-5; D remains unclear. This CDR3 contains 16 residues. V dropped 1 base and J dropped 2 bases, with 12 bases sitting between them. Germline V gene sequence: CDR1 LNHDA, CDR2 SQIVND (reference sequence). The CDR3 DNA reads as TGTGCCAGTAGTATAGTTGGCCTAAGGGGCAATCAGCCCCAGCATTTT. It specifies CASSIVGLRGNQPQHF. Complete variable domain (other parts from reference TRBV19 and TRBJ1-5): DGGITQSPKYLFRKEGQNVTLSCEQNLNHDAMYWYRQDPGQGLRLIYYSQIVNDFQKGDIAEGYSVSREKKESFPLTVTSAQKNPTAFYLCASSIVGLRGNQPQHFGDGTRLSIL.

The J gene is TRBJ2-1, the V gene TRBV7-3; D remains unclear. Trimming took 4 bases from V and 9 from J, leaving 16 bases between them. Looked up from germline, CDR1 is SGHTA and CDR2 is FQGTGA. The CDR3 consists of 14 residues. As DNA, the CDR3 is TGTGCCAGCAGCTCTTCCCCGCTCGTGGGTGAGCAGTTCTTC. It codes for CASSSSPLVGEQFF.

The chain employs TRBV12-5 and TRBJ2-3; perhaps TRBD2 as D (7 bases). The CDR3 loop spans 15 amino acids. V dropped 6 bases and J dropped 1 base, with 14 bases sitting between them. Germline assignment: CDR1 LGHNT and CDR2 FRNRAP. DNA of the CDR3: TGTGCTAGTGGGTCCGAGGGGGGGGGCACAGATACGCAGTATTTT. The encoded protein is CASGSEGGGTDTQYF.

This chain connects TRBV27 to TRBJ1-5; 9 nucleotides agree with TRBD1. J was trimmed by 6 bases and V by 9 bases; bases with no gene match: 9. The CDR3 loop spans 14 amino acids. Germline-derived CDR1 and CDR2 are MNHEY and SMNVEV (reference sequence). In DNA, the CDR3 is TGTGCCAGTAAGGGACAGGGATTCTTTCAGCCCCAGCATTTT. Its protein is CASKGQGFFQPQHF.

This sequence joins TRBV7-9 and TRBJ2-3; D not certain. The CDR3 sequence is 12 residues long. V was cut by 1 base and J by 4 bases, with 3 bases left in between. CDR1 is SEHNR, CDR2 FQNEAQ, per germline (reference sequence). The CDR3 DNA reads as TGTGCCAGCAGCTTAGTATCAGATACGCAGTATTTT. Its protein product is CASSLVSDTQYF.

CDR3 in amino acids: CASSPGAFSGNTIYF. CDR3 nucleotides: TGTGCCAGCAGCCCAGGGGCCTTCTCTGGAAACACCATATATTTT. This chain uses TRBV5-6 with TRBJ1-3; possibly TRBD1 for D (6 bases). The CDR3 consists of 15 residues. Germline values: CDR1 SGHDT, CDR2 YYEEEE. V dropped 4 bases and J dropped 0 bases, with 11 bases sitting between them.

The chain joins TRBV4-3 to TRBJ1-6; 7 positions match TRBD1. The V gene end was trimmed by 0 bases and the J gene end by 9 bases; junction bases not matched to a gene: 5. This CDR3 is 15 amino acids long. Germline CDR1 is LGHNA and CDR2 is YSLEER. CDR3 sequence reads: CASSQESGGGSPLHF. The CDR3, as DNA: TGCGCCAGCAGCCAAGAATCAGGGGGGGGTTCACCCCTCCACTTT.

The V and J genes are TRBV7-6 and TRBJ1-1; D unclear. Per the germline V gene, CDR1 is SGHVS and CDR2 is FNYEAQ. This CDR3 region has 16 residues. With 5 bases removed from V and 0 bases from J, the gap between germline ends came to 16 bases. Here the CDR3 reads CASSPSSTAMNTEAFF. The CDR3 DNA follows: TGTGCCAGCAGCCCGTCCTCGACGGCTATGAACACTGAAGCTTTCTTT.

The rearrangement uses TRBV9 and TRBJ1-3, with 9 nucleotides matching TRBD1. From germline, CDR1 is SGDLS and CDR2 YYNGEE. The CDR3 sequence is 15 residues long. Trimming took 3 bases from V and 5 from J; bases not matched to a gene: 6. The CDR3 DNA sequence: TGTGCCAGCAGCGGCTCCGGGACAGGGAGAAACACCATATATTTT. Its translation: CASSGSGTGRNTIYF.

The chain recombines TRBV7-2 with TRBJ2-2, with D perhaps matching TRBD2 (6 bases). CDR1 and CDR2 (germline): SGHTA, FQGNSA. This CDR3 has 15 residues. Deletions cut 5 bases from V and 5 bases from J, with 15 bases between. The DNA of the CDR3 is TGTGCCAGCAGCACAGGTGGTAGCGGAACCGGGGAGCTGTTTTTT. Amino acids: CASSTGGSGTGELFF.

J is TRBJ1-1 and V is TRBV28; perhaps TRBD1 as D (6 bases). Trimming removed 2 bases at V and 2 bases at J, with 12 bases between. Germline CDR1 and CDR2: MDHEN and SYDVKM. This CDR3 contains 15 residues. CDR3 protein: CASSLPGVINTEAFF. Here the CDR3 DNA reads TGTGCCAGCAGTTTACCAGGGGTCATTAACACTGAAGCTTTCTTT.

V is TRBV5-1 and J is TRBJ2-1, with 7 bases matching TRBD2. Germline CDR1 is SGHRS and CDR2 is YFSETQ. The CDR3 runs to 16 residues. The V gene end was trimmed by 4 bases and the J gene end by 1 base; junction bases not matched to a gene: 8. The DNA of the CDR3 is TGCGCCAGCAGCCTTGGAGGCGGGGGTTCCTACAATGAGCAGTTCTTC. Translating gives CASSLGGGGSYNEQFF.

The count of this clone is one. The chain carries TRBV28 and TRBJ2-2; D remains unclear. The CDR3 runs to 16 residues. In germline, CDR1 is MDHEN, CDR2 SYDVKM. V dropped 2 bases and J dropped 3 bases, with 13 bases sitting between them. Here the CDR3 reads CASSLGLGSHTGELFF. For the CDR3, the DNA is TGTGCCAGCAGTTTAGGCCTCGGGTCCCACACCGGGGAGCTGTTTTTT.

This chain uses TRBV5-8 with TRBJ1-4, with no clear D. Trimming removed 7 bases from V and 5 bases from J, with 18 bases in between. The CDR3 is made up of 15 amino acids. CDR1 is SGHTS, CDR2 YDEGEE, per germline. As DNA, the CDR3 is TGTGCCAGCCGCTACACAATCCACTCGAATGAAAAACTGTTTTTT. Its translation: CASRYTIHSNEKLFF.

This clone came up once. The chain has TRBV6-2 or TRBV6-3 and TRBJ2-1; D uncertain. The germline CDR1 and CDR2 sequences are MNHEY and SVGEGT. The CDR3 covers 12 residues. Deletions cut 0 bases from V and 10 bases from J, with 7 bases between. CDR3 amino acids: CASSYSWTEQFF. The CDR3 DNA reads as TGTGCCAGCAGTTACTCGTGGACCGAGCAGTTCTTC.

The CDR3 bases are TGTGCCAGCAGCCCCCCACAGGGGTTGGGACACTACGAGCAGTACTTC. Its translation is CASSPPQGLGHYEQYF. The chain joins TRBV5-8 to TRBJ2-7; 7 positions agree with TRBD1. Germline V lookup: CDR1 SGHTS, CDR2 YDEGEE. Trimming at V came to 4 bases and at J to 3 bases, leaving 13 bases not matched to a gene. The CDR3 is 16 amino acids.

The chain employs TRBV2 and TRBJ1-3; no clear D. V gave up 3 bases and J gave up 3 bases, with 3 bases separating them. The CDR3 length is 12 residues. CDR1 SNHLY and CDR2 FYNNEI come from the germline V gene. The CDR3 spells CASSDYGNTIYF. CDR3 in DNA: TGTGCCAGCAGTGACTATGGAAACACCATATATTTT.